This T cell receptor beta chain was documented in a study of cytotoxic CD8 clonotypes in ibrutinib-treated CLL. As for the study in general: Samples averaged 255,043 productive templates and some 91,000 productive rearrangements. Findings and limits, study-wide: The clonality went up when patients responded to ibrutinib and dropped back toward baseline at progression. Relative to age-matched healthy donors, clonality at baseline was higher, and it tracked circulating CD8+ T-cell counts.

Germline V gives CDR1 SEHNR, CDR2 FQNEAQ (reference sequence). The CDR3 has 14 amino acids. V lost 2 bases, J lost 2 bases, and 10 bases lay in between. This clone was detected many times. As yet, its antigen is unknown. Investigators sought sequencing depths of between 1 in 200,000 and 1 in 1 million T cells. Libraries were prepared by immunoSEQ multiplex PCR; TCRdb keeps only in-frame clonotypes and omits some of them. This repertoire shows about 200,000 clones, approximately 79% found once; its top ten account for about an eighth. This sample comprised PBMCs, obtained after 12 months of ibrutinib treatment. The V gene is TRBV7-9, the J gene TRBJ2-7, with D perhaps TRBD2 (5 bases). The TCR sequence derives from a human donor with chronic lymphocytic leukemia. As DNA, the CDR3 is TGTGCCAGCAGCTTAATTGGAGGACCCTACGAGCAGTACTTC. Amino acids: CASSLIGGPYEQYF.